This section outlines one T cell receptor beta chain sequence together with its context. TCRdb's table, derived via immunoSEQ multiplex PCR, lists solely in-frame clones and lacks some. The sample has 65,000 to 90,000 clones, 80% to 95% seen once. The ends lost 6 bases at V and 6 bases at J; junction bases unmatched: 3. From germline, CDR1 is SGHVS and CDR2 FQNEAQ. This CDR3 is built from 13 residues. This record comes from a study of T cell changes during pregnancy in multiple sclerosis. The sequence was collected from a female donor with multiple sclerosis, enrolled in a pregnancy study. Sequences were derived from CD4+ T cells from peripheral blood mononuclear cells, sampled after pregnancy. V and J are TRBV7-8 and TRBJ1-2; 11 nucleotides match TRBD1. CDR3 residues: CASRRTGGDGYTF. As DNA, the CDR3 is TGTGCCAGCAGACGGACAGGGGGCGATGGCTACACCTTC.